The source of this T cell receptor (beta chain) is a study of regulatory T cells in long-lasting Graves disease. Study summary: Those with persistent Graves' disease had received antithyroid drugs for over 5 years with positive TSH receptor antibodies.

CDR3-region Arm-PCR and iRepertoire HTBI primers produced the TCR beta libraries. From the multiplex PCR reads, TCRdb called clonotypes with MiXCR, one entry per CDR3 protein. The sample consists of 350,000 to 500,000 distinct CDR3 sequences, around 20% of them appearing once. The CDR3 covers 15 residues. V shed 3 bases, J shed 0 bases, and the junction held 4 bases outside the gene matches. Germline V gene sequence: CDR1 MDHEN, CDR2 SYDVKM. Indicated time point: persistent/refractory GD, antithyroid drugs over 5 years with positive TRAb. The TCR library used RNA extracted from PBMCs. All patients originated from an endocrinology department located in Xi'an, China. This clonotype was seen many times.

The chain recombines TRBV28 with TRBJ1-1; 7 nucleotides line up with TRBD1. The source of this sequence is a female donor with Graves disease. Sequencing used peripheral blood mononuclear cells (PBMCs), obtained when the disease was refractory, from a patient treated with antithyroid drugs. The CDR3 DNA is TGTGCCAGCAGTTTCGGGACAGAATTGAACACTGAAGCTTTCTTT. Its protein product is CASSFGTELNTEAFF.